This T cell receptor (beta chain) was obtained from a study of blood T cell repertoires in COVID-19. Study-level information: Sites in the United States, Italy and Spain provided acute and convalescent COVID-19 samples. T cells, B-cell-depleted T cells, or PBMCs supplied cDNA or gDNA.

In the original processing: Amplification with reference gene primers provided the estimates of nucleated cell counts. Using immunoSEQ multiplex PCR, the repertoire was profiled, and TCRdb retains in-frame clones only, with some absent. V, J and clone size are taken as reported in that table, and D and trimming were inferred from the DNA itself. The sample shows over 150,000 clones, about 80% of them seen only once. CDR3 length: 15 amino acids. V lost 2 bases to trimming and J lost 3 bases; unmatched junction nucleotides: 6. Germline lookup yields CDR1 SGDLS and CDR2 YYNGEE. This sequence originates from a woman aged 55-70 years with acute or convalescent COVID-19. The V gene is TRBV9, the J gene TRBJ2-7; TRBD1 matches at 9 bases. The sequenced sample consisted of peripheral blood. The DNA of the CDR3 is TGTGCCAGCAGCGTCGGGACAGGGCAAATCTACGAGCAGTACTTC. It codes for CASSVGTGQIYEQYF.